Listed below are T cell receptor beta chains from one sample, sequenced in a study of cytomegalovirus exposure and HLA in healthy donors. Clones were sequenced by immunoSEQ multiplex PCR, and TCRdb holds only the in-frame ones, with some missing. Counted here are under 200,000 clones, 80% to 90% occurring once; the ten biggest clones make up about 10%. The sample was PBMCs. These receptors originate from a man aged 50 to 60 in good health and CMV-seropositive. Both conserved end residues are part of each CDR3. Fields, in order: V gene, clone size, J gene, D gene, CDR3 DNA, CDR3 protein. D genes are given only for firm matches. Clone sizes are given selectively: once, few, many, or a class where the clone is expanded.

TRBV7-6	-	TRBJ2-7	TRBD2	TGTGCCAGCAGCTTAGGGGGTAGCGGGGTCTTGCAATACGAGCAGTACTTC	CASSLGGSGVLQYEQYF
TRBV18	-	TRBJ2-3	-	TGTGCCAGCTCGCTAAACGAGGGAAGAAGCACAGATACGCAGTATTTT	CASSLNEGRSTDTQYF
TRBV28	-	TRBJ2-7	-	TGTGCCAGCAGAACACCTAGCTCCTACGAGCAGTACTTC	CASRTPSSYEQYF
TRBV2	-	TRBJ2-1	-	TGTGCCAGCACCCGGGGGAACGGGGGTGAGGAGCAGTTCTTC	CASTRGNGGEEQFF
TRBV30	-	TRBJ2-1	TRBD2	TGTGCCTGGAGGTATGCGGGGGGGGGTGAGCAGTTCTTC	CAWRYAGGGEQFF
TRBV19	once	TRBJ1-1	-	TGTGCCAGTAGTATAGGAGCGGAGGAGGCTTTCTTT	CASSIGAEEAFF
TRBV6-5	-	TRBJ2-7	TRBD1	TGTGCCAGCAGTTCCGTCAGGGGGCTTTTCCACGAGCAGTACTTC	CASSSVRGLFHEQYF
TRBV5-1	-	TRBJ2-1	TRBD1	TGCGCCAGCAGCTTGGCGACAGGGCAGTATCGCAATGAGCAGTTCTTC	CASSLATGQYRNEQFF
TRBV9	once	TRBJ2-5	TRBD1	TGTGCCAGCAGCGTAGAAGATGGGACAGGGGGGGAGACCCAGTACTTC	CASSVEDGTGGETQYF
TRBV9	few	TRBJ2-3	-	TGTGCCAGCAGCGTAGGGGGACAAAGCACAGATACGCAGTATTTT	CASSVGGQSTDTQYF
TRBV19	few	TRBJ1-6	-	TGTGCCACCACGGACAGAATGGAAAATTCACCCCTCCACTTT	CATTDRMENSPLHF
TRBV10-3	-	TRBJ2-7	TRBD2	TGTGCCATCAGGCCCGGGACTAGCGGGGAAGAGCAGTACTTC	CAIRPGTSGEEQYF
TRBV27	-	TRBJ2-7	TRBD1	TGTGCCAGCAGTGGGCCGGGACAGGGGGAGTACGAGCAGTACTTC	CASSGPGQGEYEQYF
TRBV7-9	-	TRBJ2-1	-	TGTGCCAGCGACTTAGGCCAGTCCTCCTACAATGAGCAGTTCTTC	CASDLGQSSYNEQFF
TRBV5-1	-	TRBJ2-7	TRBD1	TGCGCCAGCAGCGACCACCAGGGGGCCTACGAGCAGTACTTC	CASSDHQGAYEQYF
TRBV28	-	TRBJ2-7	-	TGTGCCAGCAGTTCGACCGGACAGAGGTACTTC	CASSSTGQRYF
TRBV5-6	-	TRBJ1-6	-	TGTGCCAGCAGCTTGCAGGGGATGTCCTATAATTCACCCCTCCACTTT	CASSLQGMSYNSPLHF
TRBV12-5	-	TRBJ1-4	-	TGTGCTAGTGGTTTGTCCCCCTGTATTAGTAATGAAAAACTGTTTTTT	CASGLSPCISNEKLFF
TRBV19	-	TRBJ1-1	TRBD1	TGTGCCACCTCGGGACAGATAAACACTGAAGCTTTCTTT	CATSGQINTEAFF
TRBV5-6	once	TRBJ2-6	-	TGTGCCAGCAGCTTCGACTTCACTGGGGCCAACGTCCTGACTTTC	CASSFDFTGANVLTF
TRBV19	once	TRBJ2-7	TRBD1	TGTGCCAGTAGGGACAGGGGCACCGGCGAGCAGTACTTC	CASRDRGTGEQYF
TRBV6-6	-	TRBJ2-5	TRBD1	TGTGACAGCAGTTACGGACAGGGTGGAGAGACCCAGTACTTC	CDSSYGQGGETQYF
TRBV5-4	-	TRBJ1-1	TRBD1	TGTGCCAGCAGCCTCGGGACAGGGAACACTGAAGCTTTCTTT	CASSLGTGNTEAFF
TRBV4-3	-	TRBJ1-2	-	TGCGCCAGCAGCCAAGATCGGAGGGATTCCTATGGCTACACCTTC	CASSQDRRDSYGYTF
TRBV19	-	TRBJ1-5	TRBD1	TGTGCCAGTAGTATCTGGGGACAGGGTAAAAGCAATCAGCCCCAGCATTTT	CASSIWGQGKSNQPQHF
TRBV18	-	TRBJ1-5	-	TGTGCCAGCTCACCACAACAGGATAGCAATCAGCCCCAGCATTTT	CASSPQQDSNQPQHF
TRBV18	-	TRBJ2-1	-	TGTGCCAGCTCACCCGGCGGGACCTCCTCCTACAATGAGCAGTTCTTC	CASSPGGTSSYNEQFF